The text below deals with one TCR beta chain. Using immunoSEQ multiplex PCR, the repertoire was profiled, and TCRdb retains in-frame clones only, with some absent. Of a few hundred thousand clones in the sample, about 97% were seen once. The entry originates in a study of shared clonotypes between healthy human individuals. Germline values: CDR1 SGHKS, CDR2 YYEKEE (reference sequence). The CDR3 is 14 amino acids. The V and J ends lost 4 bases and 1 base respectively, with 11 bases between them. The sequencing sample was made of memory CD8+ T cells sorted from blood. Subset denoted: CD45RO+ cells pooled with CCR7-negative TemRA cells. J is TRBJ1-1 and V is TRBV5-5; tentative D call: TRBD1 (5 bases). This clonotype originated in a man aged 30-40 years in good health. The CDR3 nucleotides read TGTGCCAGCAGCATCAGGGTCGGGAACACTGAAGCTTTCTTT. This encodes CASSIRVGNTEAFF.